This note documents a single TCR beta chain sequence. There is no known antigen for this receptor. Base qualities are missing; no much larger clone stands one base away. In the paper's terms, the time point label means: baseline before first vaccination. Samples from vaccinated people were obtained from the UK trials COV001 and COV002, which included a single-blind randomized controlled phase 2/3 trial of AZD1222 (ChAdOx1 nCoV-19) in healthy adults. For TCRbeta chain sequencing, PBMC samples were collected from trial participants at day 0 and at day 28 after the second dose. The data stem from a study of T cell responses to AZD1222 COVID-19 vaccine (dated by TCRdb to the early 2020s). Background for the entire study: Because spike-specific TCR depth and breadth did not differ between the two schedules, AZD1222 recipients who got a second dose at roughly 4 weeks were pooled with those who got a second dose at roughly 12 weeks. Trial participants were enrolled by age into subgroups of 18-55, 56-69 and 70-plus years, and around 150, 28 and 57 TCR-sequenced participants, respectively, were included in these subgroups. A total of approximately 250 trial participants underwent TCR sequencing, of whom 207 had received two doses of AZD1222 and around 25 had received two doses of the MenACWY control vaccine. Results and caveats for the whole study, not just this receptor: Conclusions about previously exposed vaccinees are limited because only five to seven AZD1222 recipients were SARS-CoV-2 seropositive at baseline. The vaccine-associated CD4 TCRs covered the entire spike protein, and the dominant responses fell in regions 160-218 and 743-854. Participants were mostly white British and included more females than males, and it was suggested by the authors that clonal diversity may have been underestimated. The 56-69-year group was small, and its depth increase did not reach significance, likely because of low power. No day 14 peak-response samples were available, so repertoires were characterized only after the peak T cell response. Reportedly, almost half of the unique spike-specific TCRs recognized epitopes lying outside the regions that are mutated in the B.1.351 and B.1.1.7 variants. A significant rise in spike-specific TCR breadth and depth was observed after two AZD1222 doses relative to day 0 and relative to MenACWY recipients.

The CDR3 regions of human TCRbeta chains were analyzed by immunosequencing. Turning to the authors' computational methods: TCRs in the repertoires were compared against a reference library of SARS-CoV-2-specific TCRs that had been generated with the MIRA antigen-specificity platform. Breadth was defined as the fraction of unique TCRs that were SARS-CoV-2-associated, and depth was defined as the fraction of total T cells that were SARS-CoV-2-associated. Using the MIRA data, each spike-specific TCR was mapped to the spike region that the TCR reacts to and placed in a CD4 or CD8 class. Log10-transformed breadth and depth values were compared by one-way ANOVA with Sidak's multiple comparisons tests. TCRdb's version of the immuneACCESS table is confined to in-frame rearrangements and falls short of the full clone set. An unresolved V gene accounts for under half of the shortfall where checked; the remainder is of unknown origin. The V and J calls and clone size come from that table; D and trimming were worked out from the DNA. Here the sample has roughly 100,000 clones; roughly 90% occur a single time. About 4.8% of the sample belongs to the ten largest clones.

CDR1 SGDLS and CDR2 YYNGEE are derived from the germline V gene. The CDR3 spans 14 residues, from the cysteine through the phenylalanine. Only the CDR3 region is kept as DNA, spanning 42 bases read in frame from base 1. The V end loses 4 bases and the J end loses 7 bases, and a stretch of 12 bases separates them. This sample comprised peripheral blood, obtained on day 0 of AZD1222 vaccination. Here the chain combines TRBV9 and TRBJ1-6; a tentative D match to TRBD1 spans 5 bases. This receptor was identified in an adult in good health. The DNA sequence is given as TGTGCCAGCAGCAGTGTGGGGCTCAATTCACCCCTCCACTTT. This encodes CASSSVGLNSPLHF.